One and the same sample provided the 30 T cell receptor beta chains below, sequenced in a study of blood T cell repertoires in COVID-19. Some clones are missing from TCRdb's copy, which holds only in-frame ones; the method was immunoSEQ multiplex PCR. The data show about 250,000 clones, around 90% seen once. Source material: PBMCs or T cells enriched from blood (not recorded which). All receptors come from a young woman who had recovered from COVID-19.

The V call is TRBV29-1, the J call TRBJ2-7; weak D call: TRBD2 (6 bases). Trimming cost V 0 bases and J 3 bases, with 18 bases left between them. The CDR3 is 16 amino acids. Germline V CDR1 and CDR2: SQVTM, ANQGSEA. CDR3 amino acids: CSVEDRGRTSLYEQYF. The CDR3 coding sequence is TGCAGCGTTGAAGACCGGGGGAGGACGAGCCTCTACGAGCAGTACTTC.

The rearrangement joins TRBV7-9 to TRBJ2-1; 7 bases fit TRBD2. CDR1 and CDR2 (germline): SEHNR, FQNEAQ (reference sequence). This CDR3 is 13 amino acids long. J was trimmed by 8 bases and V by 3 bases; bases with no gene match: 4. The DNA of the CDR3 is TGTGCCAGCAGCTTGGGAGGGAGTTATGAGCAGTTCTTC. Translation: CASSLGGSYEQFF.

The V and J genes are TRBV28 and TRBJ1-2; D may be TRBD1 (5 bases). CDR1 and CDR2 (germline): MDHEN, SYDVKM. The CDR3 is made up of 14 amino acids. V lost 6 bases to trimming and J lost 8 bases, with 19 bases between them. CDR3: CASRTTGELGGYTF. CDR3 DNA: TGTGCCAGCAGAACTACAGGCGAGCTAGGCGGCTACACCTTC.

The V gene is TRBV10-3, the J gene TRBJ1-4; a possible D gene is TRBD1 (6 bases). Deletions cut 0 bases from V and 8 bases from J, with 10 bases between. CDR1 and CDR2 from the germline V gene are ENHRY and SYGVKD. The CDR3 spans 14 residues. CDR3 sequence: CAISESIQGEKLFF. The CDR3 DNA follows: TGTGCCATCAGTGAGTCGATCCAGGGGGAAAAACTGTTTTTT.

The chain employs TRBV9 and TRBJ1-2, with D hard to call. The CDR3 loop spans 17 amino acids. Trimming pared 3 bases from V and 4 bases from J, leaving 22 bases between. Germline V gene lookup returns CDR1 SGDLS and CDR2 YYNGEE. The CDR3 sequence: CASSGSTEARTPYGYTF. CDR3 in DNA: TGTGCCAGCAGCGGTTCAACTGAGGCTCGAACCCCCTATGGCTACACCTTC.

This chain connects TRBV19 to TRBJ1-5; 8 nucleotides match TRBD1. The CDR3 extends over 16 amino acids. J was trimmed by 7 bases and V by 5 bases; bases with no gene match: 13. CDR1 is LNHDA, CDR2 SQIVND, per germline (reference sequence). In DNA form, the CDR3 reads TGTGCCAGTAGTCCGGACAGGGCCTCCGGAGGACAGCCCCAGCATTTT. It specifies CASSPDRASGGQPQHF.

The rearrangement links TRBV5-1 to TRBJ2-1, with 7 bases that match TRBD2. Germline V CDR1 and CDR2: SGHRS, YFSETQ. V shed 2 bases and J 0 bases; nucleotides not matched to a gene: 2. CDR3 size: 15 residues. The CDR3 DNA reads TGCGCCAGCAGCTTCGGGAGGAGCTCCTACAATGAGCAGTTCTTC. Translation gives CASSFGRSSYNEQFF.

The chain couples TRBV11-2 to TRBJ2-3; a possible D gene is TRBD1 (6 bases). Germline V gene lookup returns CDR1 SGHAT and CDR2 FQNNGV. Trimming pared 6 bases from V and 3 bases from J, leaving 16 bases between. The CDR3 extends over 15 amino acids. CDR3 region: CASRITGSGTDTQYF. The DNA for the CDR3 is TGTGCCAGCAGAATAACAGGGTCGGGTACAGATACGCAGTATTTT.

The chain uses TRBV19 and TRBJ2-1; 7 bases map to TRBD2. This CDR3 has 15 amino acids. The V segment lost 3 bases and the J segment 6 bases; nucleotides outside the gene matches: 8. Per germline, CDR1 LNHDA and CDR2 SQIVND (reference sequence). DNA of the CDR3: TGTGCCAGTAGTATGATGCCGGGAGGTGCCAATGAGCAGTTCTTC. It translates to CASSMMPGGANEQFF.

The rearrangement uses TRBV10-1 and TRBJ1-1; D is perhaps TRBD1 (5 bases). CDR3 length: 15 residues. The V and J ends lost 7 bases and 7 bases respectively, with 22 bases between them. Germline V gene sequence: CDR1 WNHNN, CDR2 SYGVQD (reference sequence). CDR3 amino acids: CASTDCRQGRVEAFF. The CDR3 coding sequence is TGCGCCAGCACCGACTGTCGTCAGGGTAGAGTTGAAGCTTTCTTT.

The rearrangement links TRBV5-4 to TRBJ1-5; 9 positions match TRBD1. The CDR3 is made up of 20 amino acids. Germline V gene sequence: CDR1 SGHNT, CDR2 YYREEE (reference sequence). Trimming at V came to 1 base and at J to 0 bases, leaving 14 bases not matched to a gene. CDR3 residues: CASSLIQGAGIVHSNQPQHF. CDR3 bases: TGTGCCAGCAGCTTGATACAGGGGGCAGGGATAGTACATAGCAATCAGCCCCAGCATTTT.

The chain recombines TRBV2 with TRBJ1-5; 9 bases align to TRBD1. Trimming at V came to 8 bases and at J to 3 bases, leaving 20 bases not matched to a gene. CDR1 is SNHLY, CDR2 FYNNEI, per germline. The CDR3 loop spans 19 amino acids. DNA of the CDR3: TGTGCCAGCGGCCGGGACAGGGACCAAACCTCGAGTTACAATCAGCCCCAGCATTTT. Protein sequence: CASGRDRDQTSSYNQPQHF.

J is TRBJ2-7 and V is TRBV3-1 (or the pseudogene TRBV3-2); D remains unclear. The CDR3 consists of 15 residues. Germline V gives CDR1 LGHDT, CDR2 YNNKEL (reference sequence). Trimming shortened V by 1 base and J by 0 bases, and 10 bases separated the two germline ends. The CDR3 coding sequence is TGTGCCAGCAGCCAAGGAGAAGTTAGCTCCTACGAGCAGTACTTC. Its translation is CASSQGEVSSYEQYF.

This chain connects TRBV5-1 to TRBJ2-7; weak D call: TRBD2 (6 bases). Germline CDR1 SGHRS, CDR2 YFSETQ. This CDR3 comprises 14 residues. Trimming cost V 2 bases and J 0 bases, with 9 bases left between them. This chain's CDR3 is CASSFSGSSYEQYF. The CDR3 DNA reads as TGCGCCAGCAGCTTTAGCGGTTCCTCCTACGAGCAGTACTTC.

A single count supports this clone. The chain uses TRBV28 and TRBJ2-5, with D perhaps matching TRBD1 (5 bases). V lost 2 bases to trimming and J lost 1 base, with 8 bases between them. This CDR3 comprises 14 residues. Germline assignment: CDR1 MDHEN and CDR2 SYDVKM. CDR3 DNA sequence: TGTGCCAGCAGTTTAATAGACAGCCAAGAGACCCAGTACTTC. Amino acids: CASSLIDSQETQYF.

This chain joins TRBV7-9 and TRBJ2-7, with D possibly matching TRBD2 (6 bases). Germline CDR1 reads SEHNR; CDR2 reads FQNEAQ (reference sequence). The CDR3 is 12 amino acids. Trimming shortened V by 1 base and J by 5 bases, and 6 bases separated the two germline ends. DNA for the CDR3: TGTGCCAGCAGCTTAGGCGGGGACGAGCAGTACTTC. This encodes CASSLGGDEQYF.

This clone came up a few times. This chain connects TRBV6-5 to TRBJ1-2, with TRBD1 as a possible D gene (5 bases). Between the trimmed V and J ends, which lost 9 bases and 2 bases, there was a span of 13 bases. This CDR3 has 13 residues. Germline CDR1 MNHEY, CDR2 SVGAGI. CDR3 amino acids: CASGGGGNYGYTF. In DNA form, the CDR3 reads TGTGCCAGTGGTGGGGGGGGAAACTATGGCTACACCTTC.

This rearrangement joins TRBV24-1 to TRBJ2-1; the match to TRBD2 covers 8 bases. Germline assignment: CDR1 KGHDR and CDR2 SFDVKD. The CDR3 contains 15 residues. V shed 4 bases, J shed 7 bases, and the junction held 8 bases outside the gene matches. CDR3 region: CATSDRSSGLNEQFF. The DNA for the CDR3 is TGTGCCACCAGTGACAGGTCTAGCGGGCTTAATGAGCAGTTCTTC.

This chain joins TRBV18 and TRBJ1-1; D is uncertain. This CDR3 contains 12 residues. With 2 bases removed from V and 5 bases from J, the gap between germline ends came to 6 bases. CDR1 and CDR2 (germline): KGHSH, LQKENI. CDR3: CASSPVITEAFF. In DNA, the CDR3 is TGTGCCAGCTCACCAGTAATAACTGAAGCTTTCTTT.

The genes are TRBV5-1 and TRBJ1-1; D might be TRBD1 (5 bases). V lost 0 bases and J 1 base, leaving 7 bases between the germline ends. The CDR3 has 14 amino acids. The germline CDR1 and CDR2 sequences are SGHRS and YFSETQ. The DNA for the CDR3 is TGCGCCAGCAGCTTGGTAGGGGCGAACACTGAAGCTTTCTTT. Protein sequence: CASSLVGANTEAFF. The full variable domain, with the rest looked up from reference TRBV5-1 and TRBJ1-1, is KAGVTQTPRYLIKTRGQQVTLSCSPISGHRSVSWYQQTPGQGLQFLFEYFSETQRNKGNFPGRFSGRQFSNSRSEMNVSTLELGDSALYLCASSLVGANTEAFFGQGTRLTVV.

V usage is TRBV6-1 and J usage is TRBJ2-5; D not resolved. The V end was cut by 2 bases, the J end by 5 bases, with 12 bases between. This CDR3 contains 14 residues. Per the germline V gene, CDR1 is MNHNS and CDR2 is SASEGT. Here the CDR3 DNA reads TGTGCCAGCAGTGAACAGACTGTGGCCGAGACCCAGTACTTC. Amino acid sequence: CASSEQTVAETQYF.

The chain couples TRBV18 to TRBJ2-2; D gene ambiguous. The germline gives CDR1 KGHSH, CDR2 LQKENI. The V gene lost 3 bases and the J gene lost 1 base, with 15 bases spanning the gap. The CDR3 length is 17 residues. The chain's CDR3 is CASSPRQTLGNTGELFF. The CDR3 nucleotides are TGTGCCAGCTCACCGCGGCAGACTTTAGGGAACACCGGGGAGCTGTTTTTT.

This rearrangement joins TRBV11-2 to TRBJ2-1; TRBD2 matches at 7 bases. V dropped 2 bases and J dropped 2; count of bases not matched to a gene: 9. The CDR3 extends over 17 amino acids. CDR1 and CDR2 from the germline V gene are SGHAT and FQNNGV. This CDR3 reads CASSLRAGEGPYNEQFF. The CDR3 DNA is TGTGCCAGCAGCTTACGGGCGGGAGAGGGTCCCTACAATGAGCAGTTCTTC.

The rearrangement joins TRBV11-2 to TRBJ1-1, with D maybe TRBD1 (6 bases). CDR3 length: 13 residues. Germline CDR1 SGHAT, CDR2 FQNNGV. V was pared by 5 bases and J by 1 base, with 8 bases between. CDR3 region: CASSQDRNTEAFF. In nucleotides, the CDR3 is TGTGCCAGCAGCCAGGACAGGAACACTGAAGCTTTCTTT. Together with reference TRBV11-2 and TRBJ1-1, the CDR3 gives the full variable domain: EAGVAQSPRYKIIEKRQSVAFWCNPISGHATLYWYQQILGQGPKLLIQFQNNGVVDDSQLPKDRFSAERLKGVDSTLKIQPAKLEDSAVYLCASSQDRNTEAFFGQGTRLTVV.

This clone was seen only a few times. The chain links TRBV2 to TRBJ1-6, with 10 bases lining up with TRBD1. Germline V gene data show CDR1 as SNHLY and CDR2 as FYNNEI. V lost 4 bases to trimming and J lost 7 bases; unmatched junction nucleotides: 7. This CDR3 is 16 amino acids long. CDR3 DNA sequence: TGTGCCAGCAGTGCAAGACAGGGGGCGGGAAATTCACCCCTCCACTTT. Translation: CASSARQGAGNSPLHF.

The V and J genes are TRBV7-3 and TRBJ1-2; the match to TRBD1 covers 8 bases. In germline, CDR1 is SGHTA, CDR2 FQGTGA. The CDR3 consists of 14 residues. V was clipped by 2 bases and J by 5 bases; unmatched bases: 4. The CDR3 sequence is CASSLDRGGYGYTF. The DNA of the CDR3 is TGTGCCAGCAGCTTAGACAGGGGAGGATATGGCTACACCTTC. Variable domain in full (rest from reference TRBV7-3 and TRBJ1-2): GAGVSQTPSNKVTEKGKYVELRCDPISGHTALYWYRQSLGQGPEFLIYFQGTGAADDSGLPNDRFFAVRPEGSVSTLKIQRTERGDSAVYLCASSLDRGGYGYTFGSGTRLTVV.

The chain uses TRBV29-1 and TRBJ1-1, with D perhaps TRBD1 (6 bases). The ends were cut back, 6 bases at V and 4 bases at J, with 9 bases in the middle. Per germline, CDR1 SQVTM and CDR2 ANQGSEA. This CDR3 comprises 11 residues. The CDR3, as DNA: TGCAGCGTGGTGGACAGCACTGAAGCTTTCTTT. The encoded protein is CSVVDSTEAFF.

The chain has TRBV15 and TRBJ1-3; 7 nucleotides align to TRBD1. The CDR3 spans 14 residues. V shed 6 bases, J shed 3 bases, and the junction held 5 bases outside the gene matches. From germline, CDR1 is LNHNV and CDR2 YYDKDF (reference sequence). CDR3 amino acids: CATRLTGVGNTIYF. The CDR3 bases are TGTGCCACCAGACTCACAGGGGTTGGAAACACCATATATTTT.

This CDR3 reads CASSLAQAIAAGREQFF. The CDR3 nucleotides are TGCGCCAGCAGCTTGGCACAGGCAATAGCGGCTGGTCGTGAGCAGTTCTTC. V usage is TRBV5-1 and J usage is TRBJ2-1, with D perhaps matching TRBD2 (6 bases). Trimming took 0 bases from V and 9 from J, leaving 22 bases between them. The germline V gene encodes CDR1 SGHRS and CDR2 YFSETQ. The length of the CDR3 is 17 residues.

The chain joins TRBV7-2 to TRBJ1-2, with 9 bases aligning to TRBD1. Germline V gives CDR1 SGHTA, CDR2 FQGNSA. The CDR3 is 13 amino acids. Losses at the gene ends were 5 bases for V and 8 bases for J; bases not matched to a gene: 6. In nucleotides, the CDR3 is TGTGCCAGCAGCCAGTGGGGACAGGGAGGCTACACCTTC. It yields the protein CASSQWGQGGYTF. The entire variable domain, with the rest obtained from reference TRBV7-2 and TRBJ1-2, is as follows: GAGVSQSPSNKVTEKGKDVELRCDPISGHTALYWYRQSLGQGLEFLIYFQGNSAPDKSGLPSDRFSAERTGGSVSTLTIQRTQQEDSAVYLCASSQWGQGGYTFGSGTRLTVV.